This is a list of T cell receptor beta chains from one sample in a study of regulatory T cells in long-lasting Graves disease. TCRdb re-called the multiplex PCR reads with MiXCR, one entry per CDR3 protein. The sample carries roughly 430,000 distinct CDR3 sequences, about 16% recorded once. These same data were also listed under a study on T cells in Graves' hyperthyroidism and ophthalmopathy.

Material: peripheral blood mononuclear cells (PBMCs), obtained at new diagnosis, from a patient treated with antithyroid drugs. The source of these receptors is a woman under 40 with Graves disease. The CDR3 runs from the conserved cysteine through the conserved F or W. The D gene is left open where the match is weak. Not all rows give a size; the values are once, few, many and, for expanded clones, a class.

d_call j_call clone_size v_call cdr3_nt cdr3_aa
NA TRBJ2-1 many TRBV18 TGTGCCAGCTCACCACCTGGGCTCACAGGCAATGAGCAGTTCTTC CASSPPGLTGNEQFF
TRBD2 TRBJ2-7 NA TRBV28 TGTGCCAGCAGTTTCTCAGCCGGACTAGCGGTCATCCTCTCCTACGAGCAGTACTTC CASSFSAGLAVILSYEQYF
TRBD1 TRBJ1-5 many TRBV7-2 TGTGCCAGCAGCAAGACAGGGATGGGTCAGCCCCAGCATTTT CASSKTGMGQPQHF
NA TRBJ1-2 few TRBV4-1 TGCGCCAGCAGCCCTCCTAACTATGGCTACACCTTC CASSPPNYGYTF
NA TRBJ2-5 NA TRBV25-1 TGTGCCAGCAGTGAACGGGCCCGGGTGGCCCAGTACTTC CASSERARVAQYF
NA TRBJ2-2 NA TRBV5-1 TGCGCCAGCAGCAAGGGCGCCGGGGAGCTGTTTTTT CASSKGAGELFF
TRBD2 TRBJ2-5 many TRBV12-5 TGTGCTAGTGGCTTGGGACTAGCGGGAGCCCAAGAGACCCAGTACTTC CASGLGLAGAQETQYF
TRBD1 TRBJ1-6 NA TRBV10-1 TGCGCCACCCGGGACAGGGGTGATTCACCCCTCCACTTT CATRDRGDSPLHF
NA TRBJ2-3 many TRBV7-6 TGTGCCAGCAGCCCCGGGGTAGATACGCAGTATTTT CASSPGVDTQYF
NA TRBJ1-5 many TRBV28 TGTGCCAGCACAAACCCGAGGGTTCAGCCCCAGCATTTT CASTNPRVQPQHF
NA TRBJ1-2 many TRBV5-4 TGTGCCAGCAGCTTGATGCGGCAGGTTAACTATGGCTACACCTTC CASSLMRQVNYGYTF
NA TRBJ1-1 many TRBV28 TGTGCCAGCAGTTTAATCTGGGGGGCTGAAGCTTTCTTT CASSLIWGAEAFF